This T cell receptor beta chain was obtained from a study of cytomegalovirus exposure and HLA in healthy donors. Whole-study findings and limits: A list of around 160 TCR beta chains associated with cytomegalovirus was given.

Data came from immunoSEQ multiplex PCR; TCRdb stores just in-frame clones and leaves some out. The top ten clones hold 0.83% of a sample with hundreds of thousands of clones, roughly 89% of them seen once. CDR1 GTSNPN and CDR2 SVGIG come from the germline V gene (reference sequence). The V gene lost 4 bases and the J gene lost 1 base, with 13 bases spanning the gap. This CDR3 comprises 15 residues. In regard to this clone: Its antigen is not known.

This sequence originates from a woman aged 18 to 35 in good health and CMV-seronegative. J is TRBJ2-2 and V is TRBV30; D is unclear. Sequencing was carried out using PBMCs. CDR3 in amino acids: CAWTGVPGNTGELFF. CDR3 bases: TGTGCCTGGACTGGAGTCCCGGGGAACACCGGGGAGCTGTTTTTT. Together with reference TRBV30 and TRBJ2-2, the CDR3 gives the full variable domain: SQTIHQWPATLVQPVGSPLSLECTVEGTSNPNLYWYRQAAGRGLQLLFYSVGIGQISSEVPQNLSASRPQDRQFILSSKKLLLSDSGFYLCAWTGVPGNTGELFFGEGSRLTVL.